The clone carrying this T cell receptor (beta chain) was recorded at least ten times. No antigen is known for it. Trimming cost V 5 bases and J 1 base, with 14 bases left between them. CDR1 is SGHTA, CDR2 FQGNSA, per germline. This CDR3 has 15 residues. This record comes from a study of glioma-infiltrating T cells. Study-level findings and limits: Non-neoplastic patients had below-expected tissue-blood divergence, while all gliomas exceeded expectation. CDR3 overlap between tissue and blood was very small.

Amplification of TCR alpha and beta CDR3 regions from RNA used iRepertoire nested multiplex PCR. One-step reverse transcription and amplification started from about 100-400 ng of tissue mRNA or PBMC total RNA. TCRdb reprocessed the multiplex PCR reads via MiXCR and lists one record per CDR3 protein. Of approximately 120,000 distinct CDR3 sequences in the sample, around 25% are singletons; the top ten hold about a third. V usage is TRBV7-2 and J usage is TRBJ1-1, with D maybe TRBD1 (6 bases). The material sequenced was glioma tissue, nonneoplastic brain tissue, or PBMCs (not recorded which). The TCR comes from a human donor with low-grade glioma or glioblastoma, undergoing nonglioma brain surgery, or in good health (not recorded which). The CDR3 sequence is CASSGTGFANTEAFF. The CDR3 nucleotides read TGTGCCAGCAGCGGAACAGGGTTCGCGAACACTGAAGCTTTCTTT.